What follows are 20 T cell receptor beta chains derived from one specimen sequenced in a study of Ad26.COV2.S vaccination and SARS-CoV-2 variants. Clones were sequenced by immunoSEQ multiplex PCR, and TCRdb holds only the in-frame ones, with some missing. Of about 480,000 clones listed, 70% to 90% are singletons. Noted treatment: around 19 received Ad26.COV2.S at low or high dose, single or two shots; about 5 received placebo; per-sample allocation not given. Specimen acquisition occurred on day 63 following the initial vaccine or placebo injection. The sequences come from peripheral blood, collected in a trial of Ad26.COV2.S vaccine versus placebo. The receptors derive from a person between 18 and 60 years old who received the Ad26.COV2.S COVID-19 vaccine or a placebo.

This clone was seen just once. The rearrangement joins TRBV13 to TRBJ2-3; possible D gene TRBD1, 6 bases. Germline V gives CDR1 PRHDT, CDR2 FYEKMQ (reference sequence). The CDR3 has 14 amino acids. Deletions cut 5 bases from V and 3 bases from J, with 12 bases between. The CDR3 nucleotides are TGTGCCAGCAGCCACCGGCAGGGGACAGATACGCAGTATTTT. Translated, it gives CASSHRQGTDTQYF.

The chain employs TRBV7-9 and TRBJ1-5; D perhaps matches TRBD1 (5 bases). The CDR3 length is 16 residues. Germline V gene lookup returns CDR1 SEHNR and CDR2 FQNEAQ (reference sequence). V shed 0 bases and J shed 7 bases, with 16 bases lying between them. The CDR3 sequence: CASSLARAGARQPQHF. In DNA form, the CDR3 reads TGTGCCAGCAGCTTAGCGAGGGCCGGGGCCCGGCAGCCCCAGCATTTT.

The chain recombines TRBV9 with TRBJ1-4; 8 nucleotides line up with TRBD1. CDR1 is SGDLS and CDR2 is YYNGEE in the germline V gene. The CDR3 covers 15 residues. After removal of 5 bases from V and 3 bases from J, the junction contained 6 bases not matched to a gene. The CDR3 DNA is TGTGCCAGCAGTCCCCAGGGGGCGGCTAATGAAAAACTGTTTTTT. Its protein is CASSPQGAANEKLFF.

This chain connects TRBV28 to TRBJ1-1; D uncertain. V was trimmed by 1 base and J by 10 bases, leaving 10 bases between them. In germline, CDR1 is MDHEN, CDR2 SYDVKM. The CDR3 consists of 12 residues. The CDR3, as DNA: TGTGCCAGCAGTTTATCCCAGAACCCAGCTTTCTTT. It codes for CASSLSQNPAFF.

This chain uses TRBV4-1 with TRBJ1-2; TRBD1 matches 9 bases. Germline trimming cut 3 bases from V and 0 bases from J; bases unmatched to any gene: 2. The CDR3 totals 15 residues. CDR1 is MGHRA and CDR2 is YSYEKL in the germline V gene. CDR3 DNA: TGCGCCAGCAGCCACGGGACAGGGACTAACTATGGCTACACCTTC. This translates into CASSHGTGTNYGYTF.

This chain connects TRBV11-2 to TRBJ1-2; D unresolved. The V end was cut by 5 bases, the J end by 8 bases, with 9 bases between. The CDR3 extends over 11 amino acids. Germline loops: CDR1 SGHAT, CDR2 FQNNGV. CDR3 sequence reads: CASSLGGGYTF. CDR3 coding DNA: TGTGCCAGCAGCCTTGGTGGGGGCTACACCTTC.

J is TRBJ2-5 and V is TRBV28; weak D call: TRBD2 (5 bases). CDR1 and CDR2 from the germline V gene are MDHEN and SYDVKM. The CDR3 extends over 16 amino acids. The V and J ends lost 6 bases and 2 bases respectively, with 19 bases between them. CDR3: CASRSGRTVLQETQYF. The CDR3 DNA reads TGTGCCAGCAGGAGCGGCCGGACGGTACTACAAGAGACCCAGTACTTC.

The chain carries TRBV27 and TRBJ2-7; D is unclear. The CDR3 is 14 residues long. The V gene lost 0 bases and the J gene lost 2 bases, with 8 bases spanning the gap. Per the germline V gene, CDR1 is MNHEY and CDR2 is SMNVEV (reference sequence). CDR3 sequence (DNA): TGTGCCAGCAGTTTATCCGCAGGAGCCTACGAGCAGTACTTC. This translates into CASSLSAGAYEQYF.

The chain employs TRBV4-2 and TRBJ2-2; D remains ambiguous. The V and J ends lost 0 bases and 8 bases respectively, with 10 bases between them. The CDR3 contains 14 residues. Germline V gene data show CDR1 as LGHNA and CDR2 as YNFKEQ. This chain's CDR3 is CASSQDRLRGELFF. The CDR3 region has the DNA TGTGCCAGCAGCCAAGATAGATTACGGGGGGAGCTGTTTTTT.

This chain connects TRBV6-4 to TRBJ1-5, with D perhaps matching TRBD1 (5 bases). Germline values: CDR1 MRHNA, CDR2 SNTAGT. The V and J ends lost 3 bases and 6 bases respectively, with 9 bases between them. The CDR3 has 13 amino acids. CDR3 loop: CASSEGVGQPQHF. The CDR3 DNA reads TGTGCCAGCAGTGAGGGGGTTGGTCAGCCCCAGCATTTT.

V gene TRBV2 combines with J gene TRBJ2-7; TRBD2 matches at 7 bases. V dropped 2 bases and J dropped 3; count of bases not matched to a gene: 7. Per germline, CDR1 SNHLY and CDR2 FYNNEI. The CDR3 is 15 residues long. The CDR3 reads CASSERLLASYEQYF. CDR3 sequence (DNA): TGTGCCAGCAGTGAACGGTTACTAGCGAGCTACGAGCAGTACTTC.

The rearrangement links TRBV2 to TRBJ2-7; 8 bases map to TRBD2. V was clipped by 1 base and J by 3 bases; unmatched bases: 5. Germline CDR1 and CDR2: SNHLY and FYNNEI. This CDR3 is built from 15 residues. CDR3 nucleotide sequence: TGTGCCAGCAGTGAAGGGCTAGCGGGCCACTACGAGCAGTACTTC. The encoded protein is CASSEGLAGHYEQYF.

This clone was seen a single time. The chain is built from TRBV19 and TRBJ2-3; D is ambiguous. The ends were cut back, 4 bases at V and 5 bases at J, with 13 bases in the middle. This CDR3 region has 14 residues. Looked up from germline, CDR1 is LNHDA and CDR2 is SQIVND (reference sequence). CDR3 DNA sequence: TGTGCCAGTAGTAGCGACTTGGGTCGAGATACGCAGTATTTT. Its translation is CASSSDLGRDTQYF.

The chain is built from TRBV7-2 and TRBJ2-5, with D perhaps matching TRBD2 (5 bases). The CDR3 is 13 residues long. The V gene's germline CDR1 is SGHTA and CDR2 FQGNSA. V gave up 3 bases and J gave up 5 bases, with 10 bases separating them. Here the CDR3 reads CASSFGSAETQYF. The DNA of the CDR3 is TGTGCCAGCAGCTTTGGGAGTGCGGAGACCCAGTACTTC. Together with reference TRBV7-2 and TRBJ2-5, the CDR3 gives the full variable domain: GAGVSQSPSNKVTEKGKDVELRCDPISGHTALYWYRQSLGQGLEFLIYFQGNSAPDKSGLPSDRFSAERTGGSVSTLTIQRTQQEDSAVYLCASSFGSAETQYFGPGTRLLVL.

The chain uses TRBV30 and TRBJ2-3; 8 bases line up with TRBD2. V was clipped by 8 bases and J by 0 bases; unmatched bases: 10. This CDR3 comprises 15 residues. From germline, CDR1 is GTSNPN and CDR2 SVGIG (reference sequence). The CDR3 nucleotides read TGTGCCCGTCGGGGGGGGGACCTTAGCACAGATACGCAGTATTTT. As protein: CARRGGDLSTDTQYF.

This clone was found a few times. The chain combines TRBV7-2 with TRBJ2-1, with TRBD2 matching over 8 bases. Germline CDR1 SGHTA, CDR2 FQGNSA. The CDR3 is 15 amino acids. After removal of 4 bases from V and 2 bases from J, the junction contained 4 bases not matched to a gene. CDR3 coding DNA: TGTGCCAGCAGCTCAGCGGGAGTTGCCTACAATGAGCAGTTCTTC. Protein sequence: CASSSAGVAYNEQFF.

The rearrangement joins TRBV6-5 to TRBJ2-7; TRBD1 matches at 9 bases. Germline V gene lookup returns CDR1 MNHEY and CDR2 SVGAGI. The CDR3 covers 15 residues. Losses at the gene ends were 6 bases for V and 2 bases for J; bases not matched to a gene: 8. The CDR3 DNA is TGTGCCAGCAGCTTAGGACAGGGGCCAGCCTACGAGCAGTACTTC. Amino acids: CASSLGQGPAYEQYF.

This chain uses TRBV28 with TRBJ2-7; 11 positions match TRBD1. V gave up 4 bases and J gave up 2 bases; unmatched junction bases: 7. The CDR3 covers 16 residues. Germline V CDR1 and CDR2: MDHEN, SYDVKM. In nucleotides, the CDR3 is TGTGCCAGCAGTTCCACGGGACAGGGGGGGACCTACGAGCAGTACTTC. As protein: CASSSTGQGGTYEQYF.

This chain joins TRBV4-2 and TRBJ2-3; no definite D call. Germline V lookup: CDR1 LGHNA, CDR2 YNFKEQ. Trimming removed 0 bases at V and 7 bases at J, with 5 bases between. This CDR3 is built from 12 residues. The CDR3 here is CASSQESYTQYF. The CDR3 region has the DNA TGTGCCAGCAGCCAAGAGTCGTATACGCAGTATTTT.

This clone was observed once. This chain joins TRBV19 and TRBJ1-2, with TRBD1 matching over 7 bases. The CDR3 has 14 residues. The V gene's germline CDR1 is LNHDA and CDR2 SQIVND (reference sequence). The V and J ends lost 9 bases and 6 bases, in that order; junction bases with no gene match: 13. The CDR3: CASGFGTEMDGYTF. CDR3 bases: TGTGCCAGCGGGTTTGGGACAGAGATGGATGGCTACACCTTC.